Reported below is one T cell receptor beta chain. Antigen specificity is unknown. Nominal health characterized the donors when sampled, though unrecorded immune exposures were likely. This sample was taken from a study of cytomegalovirus exposure and HLA in healthy donors. Between the trimmed V and J ends, which lost 3 bases and 3 bases, there was a span of 9 bases. The CDR3 extends over 14 amino acids. Germline CDR1 and CDR2: SGHKS and YYEKEE (reference sequence). Overall study results and limits: In vitro testing confirmed a few CMV-associated chains as specific for CMV antigens.

The primer mix had 60 Vbeta and 13 Jbeta primers. Assay used: immunoSEQ multiplex PCR; TCRdb lists only in-frame clones, some missing. Of roughly 130,000 clones listed, roughly 80% are singletons. The V call is TRBV5-5, the J call TRBJ2-2, with no clear D. The material sequenced was PBMCs. The TCR comes from a male donor in good health and CMV-seronegative. The CDR3 sequence: CASSSRVDTGELFF. The CDR3 coding sequence is TGTGCCAGCAGCTCTCGGGTTGACACCGGGGAGCTGTTTTTT. The full variable domain, completed using reference TRBV5-5 and TRBJ2-2, is DAGVTQSPTHLIKTRGQQVTLRCSPISGHKSVSWYQQVLGQGPQFIFQYYEKEERGRGNFPDRFSARQFPNYSSELNVNALLLGDSALYLCASSSRVDTGELFFGEGSRLTVL.